This TCR beta chain was sequenced for a study of blood T cell repertoires in COVID-19. Across the study: Specimens from acute and convalescent COVID-19 originated in the United States, Italy and Spain. The analysed material was cDNA or gDNA that came from T cells, B-cell-depleted T cells, or PBMCs.

Per the authors' pipeline: From reference gene primer amplification, estimates of nucleated cell counts were derived. Repertoires were generated with immunoSEQ multiplex PCR, while TCRdb's copy carries only in-frame clones and drops some. V, J and clone size were drawn from that table, and D and trimming were deduced from the DNA. The sample yields 650,000 to 800,000 clones, approximately 90% seen once. The CDR3 has 13 residues. V lost 5 bases and J 6 bases, leaving 12 bases between the germline ends. Germline V gene lookup returns CDR1 SNHLY and CDR2 FYNNEI. J is TRBJ2-3 and V is TRBV2; D is undetermined. The sequence was collected from a woman younger than 30 with acute or convalescent COVID-19. Sequenced input: peripheral blood. CDR3 in amino acids: CASSRRVGDTQYF. Here the CDR3 DNA reads TGTGCCAGCAGTAGACGGGTTGGGGATACGCAGTATTTT. The complete variable domain, with remaining parts taken from reference TRBV2 and TRBJ2-3, reads EPEVTQTPSHQVTQMGQEVILRCVPISNHLYFYWYRQILGQKVEFLVSFYNNEISEKSEIFDDQFSVERPDGSNFTLKIRSTKLEDSAMYFCASSRRVGDTQYFGPGTRLTVL.